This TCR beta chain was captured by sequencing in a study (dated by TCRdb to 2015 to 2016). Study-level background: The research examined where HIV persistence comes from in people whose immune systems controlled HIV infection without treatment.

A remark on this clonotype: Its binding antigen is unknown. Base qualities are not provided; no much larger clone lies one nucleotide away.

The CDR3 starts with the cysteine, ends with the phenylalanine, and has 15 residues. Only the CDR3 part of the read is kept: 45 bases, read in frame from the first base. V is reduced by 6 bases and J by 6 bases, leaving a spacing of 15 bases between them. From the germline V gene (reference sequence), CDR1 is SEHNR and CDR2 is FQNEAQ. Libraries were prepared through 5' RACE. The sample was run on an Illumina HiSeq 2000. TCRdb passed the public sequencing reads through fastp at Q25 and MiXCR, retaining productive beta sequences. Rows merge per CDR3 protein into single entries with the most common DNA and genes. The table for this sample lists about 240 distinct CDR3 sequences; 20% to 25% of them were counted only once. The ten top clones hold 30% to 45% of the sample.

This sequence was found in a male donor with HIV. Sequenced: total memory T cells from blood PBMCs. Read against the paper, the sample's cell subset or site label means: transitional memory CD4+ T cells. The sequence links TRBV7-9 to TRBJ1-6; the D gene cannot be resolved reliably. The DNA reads TGTGCCAGCAGGCCCTCAGGAGGGTTTAATTCACCCCTCCACTTT. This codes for CASRPSGGFNSPLHF.